This is a list of T cell receptor beta chains from one sample in a study of yellow fever vaccine responses in identical twins. TCRdb re-called the RT-PCR reads through MiXCR, storing one row per CDR3 protein. The repertoire holds 30,000 to 40,000 distinct CDR3 sequences, with 60% as singletons. Sample: T cells from blood (PBMCs), unsorted or a sorted subset (not recorded which), taken before or after yellow fever vaccination (not recorded which). The source is a woman between 18 and 30 years old who received the yellow fever vaccine. Each CDR3 is given with its conserved first and last residue. A D gene is named only where the DNA matches it firmly. Only part of the rows carry a size: once, few, many, or a class if the clone is expanded.

d_call clone_size j_call v_call cdr3_aa cdr3_nt
NA NA TRBJ1-1 TRBV28 CATGGRGTEAFF TGTGCCACCGGGGGGAGGGGGACTGAAGCTTTCTTT
TRBD1 NA TRBJ2-2 TRBV7-6 CASSLGQGYTGELFF TGTGCCAGCAGCTTAGGACAGGGTTACACCGGGGAGCTGTTTTTT
TRBD1 few TRBJ2-1 TRBV10-3 CAISEDRGTYNEQFF TGTGCCATCAGTGAGGACAGGGGGACCTACAATGAGCAGTTCTTC
TRBD2 NA TRBJ2-1 TRBV10-3 CAISESTSGNNEQFF TGTGCCATCAGTGAGTCGACTAGCGGGAACAATGAGCAGTTCTTC
NA NA TRBJ2-7 TRBV19 CASSIEIRGNYEQYF TGTGCCAGTAGTATAGAAATACGGGGAAACTACGAGCAGTACTTC
TRBD2 NA TRBJ2-1 TRBV24-1 CATSATGRHNEQFF TGTGCCACCAGTGCTACCGGGAGGCACAATGAGCAGTTCTTC
NA few TRBJ2-2 TRBV7-3 CASSLKGQSNTGELFF TGTGCCAGCAGCTTAAAAGGGCAGTCGAACACCGGGGAGCTGTTTTTT
NA NA TRBJ1-2 TRBV15 CATSRGQYNYGYTF TGTGCCACCAGCAGAGGACAGTATAACTATGGCTACACCTTC
TRBD2 NA TRBJ2-1 TRBV13 CASSLGRSGSSYNEQFF TGTGCCAGCAGCTTAGGGCGTAGCGGGAGCTCCTACAATGAGCAGTTCTTC
NA few TRBJ1-6 TRBV5-5 CASSLLEQSGSPLHF TGTGCCAGCAGCTTACTTGAACAGTCGGGTTCACCCCTCCACTTT
NA NA TRBJ2-7 TRBV11-1 CASSYRQEQYF TGTGCCAGCAGCTACCGACAGGAGCAGTACTTC
NA medium-sized TRBJ2-1 TRBV7-3 CASSPSPVFYPDEQFF TGTGCCAGCAGCCCCAGCCCGGTTTTCTACCCCGATGAGCAGTTCTTC
NA few TRBJ1-2 TRBV4-1 CASSQDSKYGYTF TGCGCCAGCAGCCAGGACAGTAAATATGGCTACACCTTC
TRBD1 once TRBJ1-6 TRBV6-1 CASSPETGWNSPLHF TGTGCCAGCAGTCCCGAGACAGGGTGGAACTCACCCCTCCACTTT
NA NA TRBJ2-3 TRBV13 CASSHIGAGHTDTQYF TGTGCCAGCAGCCATATCGGGGCAGGTCATACAGATACGCAGTATTTT
NA NA TRBJ2-7 TRBV4-2 CASSPPTLSYEQYF TGTGCCAGCAGCCCACCGACCCTCTCCTACGAGCAGTACTTC
TRBD2 NA TRBJ2-1 TRBV18 CASSSGLAGVDEQFF TGTGCCAGCTCATCTGGACTAGCGGGAGTCGATGAGCAGTTCTTC
NA few TRBJ2-2 TRBV29-1 CSVEGVRAGELFF TGCAGCGTTGAAGGTGTTCGGGCCGGGGAGCTGTTTTTT
NA NA TRBJ1-2 TRBV29-1 CSVEGVYGYTF TGCAGCGTTGAAGGGGTCTATGGCTACACCTTC
NA NA TRBJ2-1 TRBV28 CASKSEPSYNEQFF TGTGCCAGCAAGTCGGAGCCGTCCTACAATGAGCAGTTCTTC
NA NA TRBJ2-7 TRBV11-1 CASSSHSAGQAYEQYF TGTGCCAGCAGCTCTCATTCAGCGGGACAGGCCTACGAGCAGTACTTC
TRBD2 NA TRBJ2-7 TRBV15 CATSRDPSGSLLSEQYF TGTGCCACCAGCAGAGATCCTAGCGGCTCCCTTTTAAGCGAGCAGTACTTC
NA NA TRBJ1-6 TRBV11-1 CASSSDSFNSPLHF TGTGCCAGCAGCTCGGACTCTTTTAATTCACCCCTCCACTTT
TRBD2 NA TRBJ2-1 TRBV5-1 CASSLAFPSGSYNEQFF TGCGCCAGCAGCTTGGCGTTCCCTAGCGGGAGCTACAATGAGCAGTTCTTC
NA NA TRBJ1-2 TRBV12-3/TRBV12-4 CASSLGFYGYTF TGTGCCAGCAGTTTAGGTTTCTATGGCTACACCTTC
TRBD2 few TRBJ2-7 TRBV3-1 CASSHSSGRYEQYF TGTGCCAGCAGCCACTCTAGCGGGAGGTACGAGCAGTACTTC
NA NA TRBJ1-2 TRBV5-1 CASSLGELGYTF TGCGCCAGCAGCTTGGGGGAACTGGGCTACACCTTC
TRBD1 NA TRBJ1-5 TRBV19 CASNTGTGSRQPQHF TGTGCCAGTAACACCGGGACAGGGAGTCGCCAGCCCCAGCATTTT
NA NA TRBJ2-7 TRBV7-2 CASSLAASASYEQYF TGTGCCAGCAGCTTAGCGGCTAGCGCCTCCTACGAGCAGTACTTC
TRBD2 few TRBJ2-4 TRBV3-1 CASSQKDSGTRNIQYF TGTGCCAGCAGCCAAAAGGACTCCGGGACTAGGAACATTCAGTACTTC
TRBD1 NA TRBJ1-1 TRBV7-2 CASSLDRGGSAFF TGTGCCAGCAGCCTAGACAGGGGGGGAAGCGCTTTCTTT
TRBD1 NA TRBJ2-2 TRBV27 CASSWGWQGANTGELFF TGTGCCAGCAGTTGGGGCTGGCAGGGGGCGAACACCGGGGAGCTGTTTTTT
NA few TRBJ2-5 TRBV29-1 CSGRGIQETQYF TGCAGCGGTCGGGGTATTCAAGAGACCCAGTACTTC
NA NA TRBJ1-5 TRBV28 CASSLGSNSNQPQHF TGTGCCAGCAGTTTGGGCAGTAATAGCAATCAGCCCCAGCATTTT
NA NA TRBJ2-1 TRBV7-3 CASSLEGLYNEQFF TGTGCCAGCAGCTTAGAGGGACTCTACAATGAGCAGTTCTTC
NA NA TRBJ2-7 TRBV28 CASSPRSYEQYF TGTGCCAGCAGCCCTCGCTCCTACGAGCAGTACTTC
TRBD2 NA TRBJ2-1 TRBV5-4 CASSFPSGYNEQFF TGTGCCAGCAGCTTTCCTAGCGGATACAATGAGCAGTTCTTC
TRBD2 few TRBJ2-1 TRBV10-1 CASSGGTSGTGQFF TGCGCCAGCAGTGGGGGGACTAGCGGTACGGGGCAGTTCTTC
TRBD1 NA TRBJ1-5 TRBV2 CASSTDRAAQPQHF TGTGCCAGCAGCACCGACAGGGCGGCTCAGCCCCAGCATTTT
NA few TRBJ1-5 TRBV20-1 CSARPETSQPQHF TGCAGTGCTCGCCCTGAGACTAGTCAGCCCCAGCATTTT
NA NA TRBJ2-7 TRBV4-2 CASSQVGTTYEQYF TGTGCCAGCAGCCAAGTCGGCACAACCTACGAGCAGTACTTC
NA NA TRBJ2-5 TRBV18 CASSPTGQGLGQETQYF TGTGCCAGCTCACCAACGGGGCAGGGACTTGGGCAAGAGACCCAGTACTTC
NA few TRBJ2-1 TRBV18 CASSPRSTVGSSYNEQFF TGTGCCAGCTCACCAAGGTCGACGGTGGGCAGCTCCTACAATGAGCAGTTCTTC
TRBD2 NA TRBJ2-5 TRBV24-1 CATSDPRLAELETQYF TGTGCCACCAGTGATCCAAGACTAGCGGAGTTGGAGACCCAGTACTTC
NA NA TRBJ2-6 TRBV2 CASRAWRLGSGANVLTF TGTGCCAGCAGGGCGTGGCGTCTGGGCTCTGGGGCCAACGTCCTGACTTTC
NA NA TRBJ2-7 TRBV4-1 CASSQEEGQVFNEQYF TGCGCCAGCAGCCAAGAAGAGGGGCAGGTTTTCAACGAGCAGTACTTC
NA NA TRBJ2-2 TRBV11-1 CASSFRDTHTGELFF TGTGCCAGCAGCTTCCGGGACACCCACACCGGGGAGCTGTTTTTT
NA NA TRBJ2-3 TRBV11-1 CASSFGYTDTQYF TGTGCCAGCAGCTTTGGCTACACAGATACGCAGTATTTT
NA few TRBJ2-7 TRBV29-1 CSVVRESYEQYF TGCAGCGTTGTTAGGGAATCCTACGAGCAGTACTTC
TRBD1 few TRBJ1-3 TRBV18 CASSPPGQTGNTIYF TGTGCCAGCTCACCACCGGGACAGACTGGAAACACCATATATTTT
TRBD1 NA TRBJ1-2 TRBV6-1 CASSPGQEKPNGYTF TGTGCCAGCAGTCCCGGACAGGAAAAGCCCAATGGCTACACCTTC
NA NA TRBJ2-1 TRBV5-5 CASSLDVLSSYNEQFF TGTGCCAGCAGCTTGGACGTTCTGAGCTCCTACAATGAGCAGTTCTTC
NA NA TRBJ2-3 TRBV14 CASSPFSTDTQYF TGTGCCAGCAGCCCCTTCTCCACAGATACGCAGTATTTT
NA NA TRBJ1-1 TRBV13 CASSDVAGPLNTEAFF TGTGCCAGCAGCGACGTGGCAGGGCCCTTGAACACTGAAGCTTTCTTT